A single sample gave rise to the 27 T cell receptor beta chains below, sequenced in a study of blood T cell repertoires in COVID-19. The protocol was immunoSEQ multiplex PCR, while the TCRdb copy is restricted to in-frame clones and leaves out a portion. The sample includes some 82,000 clones, roughly 89% seen only once; the top ten take about 1.9%. Material: peripheral blood. The source of these receptors is a woman between 50 and 59 years old in a cohort sampled during active COVID-19.

V and J are TRBV19 and TRBJ1-4; D is possibly TRBD1 (6 bases). This CDR3 is 15 amino acids long. Germline-derived CDR1 and CDR2 are LNHDA and SQIVND (reference sequence). V was trimmed by 4 bases and J by 4 bases, leaving 13 bases between them. The CDR3 here is CASSTQTGFNEKLFF. For the CDR3, the DNA is TGTGCCAGTAGTACCCAAACAGGGTTTAATGAAAAACTGTTTTTT.

The genes are TRBV10-3 and TRBJ1-4; no definite D call. V was cut by 3 bases and J by 7 bases, with 18 bases left in between. Germline V CDR1 and CDR2: ENHRY, SYGVKD. This CDR3 region has 16 residues. CDR3: CAISEKAEDGSEKLFF. In DNA form, the CDR3 reads TGTGCCATCAGTGAAAAGGCGGAGGACGGTAGTGAAAAACTGTTTTTT.

The rearrangement links TRBV12-3 or TRBV12-4 to TRBJ2-3, with D possibly matching TRBD1 (5 bases). The CDR3 extends over 13 amino acids. Trimming removed 2 bases from V and 4 bases from J, with 7 bases in between. The CDR3: CASSLRGADTQYF. Here the CDR3 DNA reads TGTGCCAGCAGTTTAAGGGGCGCAGATACGCAGTATTTT.

The chain links TRBV30 to TRBJ2-2; D is unresolved. V lost 2 bases and J lost 3, with 4 bases in between. Germline values: CDR1 GTSNPN, CDR2 SVGIG (reference sequence). This CDR3 contains 12 residues. CDR3 protein: CAWSLYTGELFF. The CDR3 DNA follows: TGTGCCTGGAGTTTATACACCGGGGAGCTGTTTTTT.

CDR3 residues: CASSPDRYNEQFF. CDR3 in DNA: TGTGCCAGCAGTCCTGACAGGTACAATGAGCAGTTCTTC. The rearrangement joins TRBV6-1 to TRBJ2-1; weak D call: TRBD1 (6 bases). V dropped 5 bases and J dropped 4 bases, with 9 bases sitting between them. The length of the CDR3 is 13 residues. CDR1 MNHNS and CDR2 SASEGT come from the germline V gene.

The rearrangement links TRBV16 to TRBJ1-1, with unresolved D. This CDR3 region has 15 residues. V lost 3 bases, J lost 3 bases, and 14 bases lay in between. Germline V gene data show CDR1 as KGHSY and CDR2 as FQNENV. The CDR3 nucleotides read TGTGCCAGCAGCCAGGCTGGAGGGTTGCACACTGAAGCTTTCTTT. Translation gives CASSQAGGLHTEAFF.

This clone occurred once. This chain links TRBV5-4 with TRBJ2-1; 8 bases fit TRBD1. This CDR3 has 17 amino acids. Germline CDR1 and CDR2: SGHNT and YYREEE (reference sequence). V shed 0 bases, J shed 2 bases, and the junction held 7 bases outside the gene matches. For the CDR3, the DNA is TGTGCCAGCAGCTTGGACGGAGGACAGGGTCCCTACAATGAGCAGTTCTTC. Translated, it gives CASSLDGGQGPYNEQFF.

The rearrangement joins TRBV19 to TRBJ2-2; no reliable D call. Per germline, CDR1 LNHDA and CDR2 SQIVND (reference sequence). CDR3 length: 13 residues. Trimming removed 7 bases at V and 2 bases at J, with 8 bases between. This chain's CDR3 is CASITVNTGELFF. CDR3 coding DNA: TGTGCCAGTATCACGGTCAACACCGGGGAGCTGTTTTTT.

The chain joins TRBV9 to TRBJ2-1, with a weak D call TRBD2 (5 bases). Germline assignment: CDR1 SGDLS and CDR2 YYNGEE. This CDR3 contains 15 residues. V lost 0 bases, J lost 9 bases, and 16 bases lay in between. The CDR3 sequence: CASSVEGRTPGEQFF. CDR3 DNA sequence: TGTGCCAGCAGCGTAGAAGGGAGAACTCCCGGTGAGCAGTTCTTC.

Here the CDR3 DNA reads TGTGCCAGCAGCTTAGGTTCGGGGACTGAAGCTTTCTTT. Residues: CASSLGSGTEAFF. The chain couples TRBV7-9 to TRBJ1-1; D ambiguous. This CDR3 comprises 13 residues. Germline values: CDR1 SEHNR, CDR2 FQNEAQ (reference sequence). The V gene lost 1 base and the J gene lost 5 bases, with 8 bases spanning the gap.

V is TRBV28 and J is TRBJ1-2, with D unclear. The V and J ends lost 1 base and 7 bases respectively, with 7 bases between them. CDR1 is MDHEN and CDR2 is SYDVKM in the germline V gene. This CDR3 contains 12 residues. The CDR3 DNA sequence: TGTGCCAGCAGTTTATTAGCCTCTGGCTACACCTTC. Protein: CASSLLASGYTF.

CDR3 in DNA: TGTGCCAGCAGCCAGCCCCCCCAGGGTGGCTACACCTTC. Translation gives CASSQPPQGGYTF. V gene TRBV3-1 (or the pseudogene TRBV3-2) combines with J gene TRBJ1-2; maybe TRBD1 (5 bases). The ends were cut back, 3 bases at V and 7 bases at J, with 12 bases in the middle. CDR3 length: 13 residues. Germline CDR1 is LGHDT and CDR2 is YNNKEL (reference sequence).

This sequence joins TRBV5-4 and TRBJ2-5; the D gene is possibly TRBD2 (6 bases). Looked up from germline, CDR1 is SGHNT and CDR2 is YYREEE (reference sequence). The CDR3 extends over 17 amino acids. Trimming removed 0 bases at V and 0 bases at J, with 15 bases between. CDR3 sequence: CASSLGGAGPYQETQYF. As DNA, the CDR3 is TGTGCCAGCAGCTTGGGCGGGGCCGGGCCGTACCAAGAGACCCAGTACTTC.

The chain combines TRBV29-1 with TRBJ1-2, with D possibly matching TRBD1 (6 bases). Trimming took 5 bases from V and 4 from J, leaving 11 bases between them. Germline CDR1 is SQVTM and CDR2 is ANQGSEA. This CDR3 region has 12 residues. The CDR3 DNA follows: TGCAGCGTTTCACAGGGTTTCTATGGCTACACCTTC. Translated: CSVSQGFYGYTF.

In DNA, the CDR3 is TGTGCCACCAGCGGTCTAGCGGGAGGTCGCTACAATGAGCAGTTCTTC. This translates into CATSGLAGGRYNEQFF. The rearrangement uses TRBV24-1 and TRBJ2-1, with 11 bases that match TRBD2. Unmatched junction bases numbered 7, after V lost 7 bases and J lost 3 bases. Looked up from germline, CDR1 is KGHDR and CDR2 is SFDVKD. The CDR3 covers 16 residues.

The V gene is TRBV4-1, the J gene TRBJ2-5, with D unresolved. Trimming stripped 4 bases from V and 0 bases from J, with 9 bases between. Germline V lookup: CDR1 MGHRA, CDR2 YSYEKL. There are 14 residues in the CDR3. CDR3 loop: CASSLNIHQETQYF. CDR3 bases: TGCGCCAGCAGCCTTAACATCCACCAAGAGACCCAGTACTTC.

This clone was counted once. The chain employs TRBV6-5 and TRBJ2-7; tentatively, D is TRBD2 (6 bases). Germline-derived CDR1 and CDR2 are MNHEY and SVGAGI. V lost 10 bases and J 6 bases, leaving 16 bases between the germline ends. This CDR3 contains 12 residues. CDR3 residues: CATKWGVGEQYF. The CDR3 coding sequence is TGTGCCACTAAATGGGGGGTGGGCGAGCAGTACTTC.

CDR3 in DNA: TGTGCCAGCAGCGTAGCGGACTTGGCAGGGGGCCCCCTCGGCGAGCAGTACTTC. It specifies CASSVADLAGGPLGEQYF. The rearrangement joins TRBV9 to TRBJ2-7; 8 bases fit TRBD1. The CDR3 consists of 18 residues. Per the germline V gene, CDR1 is SGDLS and CDR2 is YYNGEE. The V gene end was trimmed by 0 bases and the J gene end by 6 bases; junction bases not matched to a gene: 17.

The sample holds one count of this clone. The chain joins TRBV28 to TRBJ2-2, with TRBD2 matching over 10 bases. With 6 bases clipped from V and 3 bases from J, the junction kept 4 bases outside the gene matches. The CDR3 has 15 amino acids. CDR1 MDHEN and CDR2 SYDVKM come from the germline V gene. The CDR3: CASRSGTSDTGELFF. The CDR3 coding sequence is TGTGCCAGCAGGTCCGGGACTAGCGACACCGGGGAGCTGTTTTTT.

This chain joins TRBV3-1 (or the pseudogene TRBV3-2) and TRBJ2-1, with a weak D call TRBD1 (5 bases). The CDR3 runs 12 residues. Germline lookup yields CDR1 LGHDT and CDR2 YNNKEL (reference sequence). The V gene lost 11 bases and the J gene lost 10 bases, with 18 bases spanning the gap. CDR3 region: CAVSSGRVEQFF. Here the CDR3 DNA reads TGTGCCGTCAGTTCAGGGCGCGTGGAGCAGTTCTTC.

The chain employs TRBV28 and TRBJ2-4; D might be TRBD1 (6 bases). Germline assignment: CDR1 MDHEN and CDR2 SYDVKM. The CDR3 covers 14 residues. V was shortened by 1 base and J by 3 bases, with 7 bases between the two germline ends. Here the CDR3 DNA reads TGTGCCAGCAGTTTATCGGGACACAAAAACATTCAGTACTTC. Translating gives CASSLSGHKNIQYF. Full variable domain (missing parts from reference TRBV28 and TRBJ2-4): DVKVTQSSRYLVKRTGEKVFLECVQDMDHENMFWYRQDPGLGLRLIYFSYDVKMKEKGDIPEGYSVSREKKERFSLILESASTNQTSMYLCASSLSGHKNIQYFGAGTRLSVL.

The chain uses TRBV29-1 and TRBJ2-2, with D perhaps matching TRBD2 (6 bases). This CDR3 spans 13 amino acids. The V end was cut by 5 bases, the J end by 3 bases, with 10 bases between. Germline V gene sequence: CDR1 SQVTM, CDR2 ANQGSEA. This chain's CDR3 is CSVMGLYTGELFF. The DNA for the CDR3 is TGCAGCGTTATGGGACTCTACACCGGGGAGCTGTTTTTT.

This clone was seen a single time. The genes are TRBV10-3 and TRBJ1-3, with D possibly matching TRBD1 (6 bases). V lost 3 bases and J lost 4, with 10 bases in between. The CDR3 consists of 14 residues. From germline, CDR1 is ENHRY and CDR2 SYGVKD. CDR3 in DNA: TGTGCCATCAGTGACGAGGGGACAGGAAACACCATATATTTT. Amino acid sequence: CAISDEGTGNTIYF.

This sequence joins TRBV30 and TRBJ2-5, with 12 bases aligning to TRBD2. Germline CDR1 is GTSNPN and CDR2 is SVGIG (reference sequence). The junction had 9 bases not matched to a gene; V was cut back by 2 bases and J by 5 bases. The CDR3 totals 16 residues. The CDR3 DNA follows: TGTGCCTGGAGTCCTGGACTAGCGGGGACGTCGGAGACCCAGTACTTC. Its protein product is CAWSPGLAGTSETQYF.

V gene TRBV5-1 combines with J gene TRBJ1-2, with 7 bases matching TRBD1. Looked up from germline, CDR1 is SGHRS and CDR2 is YFSETQ. This CDR3 region has 15 residues. After removal of 0 bases from V and 2 bases from J, the junction contained 4 bases not matched to a gene. The CDR3 sequence: CASSLEGDSNYGYTF. The DNA of the CDR3 is TGCGCCAGCAGCTTGGAGGGGGACAGCAACTATGGCTACACCTTC.

The rearrangement links TRBV5-6 to TRBJ2-2, with TRBD2 identical over 11 bases. The V and J ends lost 1 base and 4 bases, in that order; junction bases with no gene match: 9. The germline CDR1 and CDR2 sequences are SGHDT and YYEEEE. CDR3 length: 18 residues. CDR3 in DNA: TGTGCCAGCAGCTTGCTTAGTAGCGGGGGGGCTGGCACCGGGGAGCTGTTTTTT. It translates to CASSLLSSGGAGTGELFF.

The chain combines TRBV27 with TRBJ2-3, with no clear D. Germline V gene sequence: CDR1 MNHEY, CDR2 SMNVEV (reference sequence). Between the trimmed V and J ends, which lost 6 bases and 1 base, there was a span of 17 bases. The CDR3 length is 16 residues. This chain's CDR3 is CASSPTRVTGTDTQYF. The CDR3 DNA follows: TGTGCCAGCAGCCCGACTCGTGTGACGGGCACAGATACGCAGTATTTT.